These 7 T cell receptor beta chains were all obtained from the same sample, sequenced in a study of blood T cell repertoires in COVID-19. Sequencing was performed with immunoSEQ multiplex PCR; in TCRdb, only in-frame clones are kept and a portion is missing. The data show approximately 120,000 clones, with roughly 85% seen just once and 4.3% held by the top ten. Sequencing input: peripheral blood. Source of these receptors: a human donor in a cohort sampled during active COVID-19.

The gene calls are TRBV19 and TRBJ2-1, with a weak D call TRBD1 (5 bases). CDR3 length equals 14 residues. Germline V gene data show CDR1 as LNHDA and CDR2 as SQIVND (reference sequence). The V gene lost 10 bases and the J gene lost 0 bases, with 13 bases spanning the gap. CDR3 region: CATARTNSYNEQFF. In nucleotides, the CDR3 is TGTGCCACGGCTCGGACAAACTCCTACAATGAGCAGTTCTTC.

CDR3 nucleotide sequence: TGTGCAAGTCGCTTAGCAGCTAGCGGGGGGAATGAGCAGTTCTTC. It specifies CASRLAASGGNEQFF. The chain employs TRBV12-2 and TRBJ2-1; the table's TRBD2 call for D was not verified on the DNA. TRBV12-2 is a known pseudogene. The length of the CDR3 is 15 residues.

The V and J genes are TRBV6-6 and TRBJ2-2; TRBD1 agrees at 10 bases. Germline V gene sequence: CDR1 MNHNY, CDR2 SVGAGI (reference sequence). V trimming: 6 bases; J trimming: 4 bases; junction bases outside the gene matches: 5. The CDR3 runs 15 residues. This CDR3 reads CASSPWDRGTGELFF. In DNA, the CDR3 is TGTGCCAGCAGCCCGTGGGACAGGGGCACCGGGGAGCTGTTTTTT.

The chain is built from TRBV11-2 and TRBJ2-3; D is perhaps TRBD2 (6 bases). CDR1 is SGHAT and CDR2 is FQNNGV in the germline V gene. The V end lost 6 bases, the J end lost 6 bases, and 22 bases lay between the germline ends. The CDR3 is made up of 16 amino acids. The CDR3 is CASSRHGGPGSDTQYF. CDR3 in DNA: TGTGCCAGCAGTCGACACGGGGGTCCCGGGAGCGATACGCAGTATTTT.

The CDR3 spells CASSIEGTGGRGYTF. The CDR3 nucleotides are TGTGCCAGTAGTATAGAGGGGACAGGGGGCCGTGGCTACACCTTC. This chain connects TRBV19 to TRBJ1-2; 12 bases fit TRBD1. The J segment lost 7 bases and the V segment lost 0 bases, leaving 3 bases of the junction unmatched. The CDR3 loop spans 15 amino acids. The V gene's germline CDR1 is LNHDA and CDR2 SQIVND (reference sequence).

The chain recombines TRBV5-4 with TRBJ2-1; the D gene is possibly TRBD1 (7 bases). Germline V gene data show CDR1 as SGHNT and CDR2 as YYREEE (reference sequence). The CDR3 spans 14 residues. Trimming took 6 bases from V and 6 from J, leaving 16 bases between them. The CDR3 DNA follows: TGTGCCAGCACACCGAGGCAGGGGGGCAATGAGCAGTTCTTC. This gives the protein CASTPRQGGNEQFF.

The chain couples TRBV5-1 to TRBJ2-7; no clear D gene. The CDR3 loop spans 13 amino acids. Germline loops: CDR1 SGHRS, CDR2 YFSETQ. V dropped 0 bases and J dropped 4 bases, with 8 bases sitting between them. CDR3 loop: CASSLELVYEQYF. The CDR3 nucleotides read TGCGCCAGCAGCTTGGAACTCGTTTACGAGCAGTACTTC.